These T cell receptor beta chains were read from a single sample in a study of graft-versus-host responses after intestinal transplantation. TCRdb keeps only in-frame clones here, not all; method: immunoSEQ multiplex PCR. The repertoire has about 73,000 clones, around 89% of them found once; the top ten carry approximately 4.1%. For these TCRs, the target antigens are not known. The sequencing used unstimulated CD8+ T cells sorted from spleen or lymph node cells, collected before transplant. The receptor set was obtained from a human donor who was the organ donor for an intestinal transplant. The CDR3 runs from the conserved cysteine through the conserved F or W. The D gene is left open where the match is weak.

TRBV5-4	TRBJ2-1	-	13	CASSKRGYNEQFF	TGTGCCAGCAGCAAACGGGGTTACAATGAGCAGTTCTTC
TRBV5-4	TRBJ1-2	-	14	CASSFRPEDYGYTF	TGTGCCAGCAGCTTTCGCCCCGAGGACTATGGCTACACCTTC
TRBV28	TRBJ2-1	TRBD2	22	CASSLIEGRNSGASYSYNEQFF	TGTGCCAGCAGTTTAATAGAGGGGCGGAATAGCGGGGCCTCCTACTCCTACAATGAGCAGTTCTTC
TRBV2	TRBJ2-2	TRBD1	15	CASNGRDRVTGELFF	TGTGCCAGCAACGGCCGGGACAGGGTGACCGGGGAGCTGTTTTTT
TRBV6-6	TRBJ1-5	-	14	CASTLRGTHQPQHF	TGTGCCAGCACCCTACGGGGGACCCACCAGCCCCAGCATTTT
TRBV5-1	TRBJ2-4	TRBD1	12	CASIQGLSVQYF	TGCGCCAGCATACAGGGGCTGAGCGTTCAGTACTTC
TRBV5-6	TRBJ2-5	TRBD2	17	CASTTKDPGGVGVSQYF	TGTGCCAGCACGACCAAGGACCCGGGGGGAGTGGGGGTTTCCCAGTACTTC
TRBV2	TRBJ1-4	TRBD1	13	CASSGQSNEKLFF	TGTGCCAGCTCGGGACAGAGTAATGAAAAACTGTTTTTT
TRBV29-1	TRBJ2-2	TRBD1	14	CSVEPTGVPGELFF	TGCAGCGTTGAACCGACAGGGGTCCCCGGGGAGCTGTTTTTT
TRBV6-4	TRBJ1-1	-	14	CASSDLAGNTEAFF	TGTGCCAGCAGTGACCTGGCAGGGAACACTGAAGCTTTCTTT
TRBV18	TRBJ1-2	TRBD1	14	CASSGDRGTYGYTF	TGTGCCAGCTCCGGGGACAGGGGAACCTATGGCTACACCTTC